This T cell receptor (beta chain) comes out of a study of CD8+CD57+ T cells in acquired aplastic anemia. Overall study: The mean DNA yield obtained from sorted CD4+ and CD8+ cells came to approximately 3.2 ug. Overall study results and limits: Comparison of patients with controls identified 25 to 30 shared CD8+ CDR3 sequences.

Genomic DNA was employed as the template in profiling TCR beta VDJ and CDR3. TCRdb reprocessed the reads with MiXCR, giving one entry per CDR3 protein. The data hold 150,000 to 200,000 distinct CDR3 sequences, with 47% observed a single time. For sequencing, patients were chosen who had shown expansion of CD8+CD57+ cells by flow cytometry. The patients, all of them, had severe acquired aplastic anemia. Blood sampling was performed on the patients, and none of them had received therapy by then. This clonotype was seen more than once but under ten times. The target antigen is unknown. Sequencing was performed on sorted CD4+, CD8+, or CD8+CD57+ T cells (not recorded which) from PBMCs. The sequence came from a human donor with aplastic anemia.

CDR3 amino acids: CSAGDRTTDTQYF. Here the CDR3 DNA reads TGCAGCGCTGGGGACAGGACGACAGATACGCAGTATTTT. The rearrangement links TRBV29-1 to TRBJ2-3; 8 bases agree with TRBD1. CDR1 and CDR2 from the germline V gene are SQVTM and ANQGSEA. V shed 7 bases and J 3 bases; nucleotides not matched to a gene: 6. This CDR3 spans 13 amino acids.